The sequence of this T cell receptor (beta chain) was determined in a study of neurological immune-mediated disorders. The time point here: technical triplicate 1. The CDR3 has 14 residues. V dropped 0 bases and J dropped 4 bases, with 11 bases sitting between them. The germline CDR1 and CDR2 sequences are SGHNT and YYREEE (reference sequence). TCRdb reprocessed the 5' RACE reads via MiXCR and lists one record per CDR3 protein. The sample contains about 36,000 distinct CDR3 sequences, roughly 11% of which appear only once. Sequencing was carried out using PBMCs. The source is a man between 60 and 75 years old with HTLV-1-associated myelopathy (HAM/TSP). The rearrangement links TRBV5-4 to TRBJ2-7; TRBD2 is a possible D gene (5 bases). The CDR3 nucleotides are TGTGCCAGCAGCTTGGGGGGAGAATCTTACGAGCAGTACTTC. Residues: CASSLGGESYEQYF.